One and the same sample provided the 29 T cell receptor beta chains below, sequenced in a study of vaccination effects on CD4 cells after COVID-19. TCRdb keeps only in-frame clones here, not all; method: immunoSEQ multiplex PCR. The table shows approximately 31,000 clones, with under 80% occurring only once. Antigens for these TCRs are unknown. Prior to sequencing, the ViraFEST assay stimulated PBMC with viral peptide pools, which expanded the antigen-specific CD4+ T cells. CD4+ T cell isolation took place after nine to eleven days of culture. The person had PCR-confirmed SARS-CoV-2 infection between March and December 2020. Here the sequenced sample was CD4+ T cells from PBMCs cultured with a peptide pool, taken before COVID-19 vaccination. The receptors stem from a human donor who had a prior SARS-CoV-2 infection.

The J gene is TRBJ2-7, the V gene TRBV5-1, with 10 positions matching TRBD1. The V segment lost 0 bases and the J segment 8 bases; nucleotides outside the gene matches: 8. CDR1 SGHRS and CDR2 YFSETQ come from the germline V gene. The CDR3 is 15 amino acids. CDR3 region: CASSLGGTGVKQQYF. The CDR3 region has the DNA TGCGCCAGCAGCTTGGGCGGGACAGGGGTCAAACAGCAGTACTTC.

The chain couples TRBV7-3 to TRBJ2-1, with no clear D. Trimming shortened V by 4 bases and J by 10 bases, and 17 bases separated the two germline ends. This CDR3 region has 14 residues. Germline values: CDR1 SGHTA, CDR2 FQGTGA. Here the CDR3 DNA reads TGTGCCAGCAGCTCTACCCTCAAGGACCGAGAGCAGTTCTTC. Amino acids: CASSSTLKDREQFF. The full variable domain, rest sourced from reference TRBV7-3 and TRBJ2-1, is GAGVSQTPSNKVTEKGKYVELRCDPISGHTALYWYRQSLGQGPEFLIYFQGTGAADDSGLPNDRFFAVRPEGSVSTLKIQRTERGDSAVYLCASSSTLKDREQFFGPGTRLTVL.

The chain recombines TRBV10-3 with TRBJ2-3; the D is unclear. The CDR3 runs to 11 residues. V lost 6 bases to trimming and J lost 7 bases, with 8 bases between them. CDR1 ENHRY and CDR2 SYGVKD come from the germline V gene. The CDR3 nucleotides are TGTGCCATCAGCAACCCAAATACGCAGTATTTT. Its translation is CAISNPNTQYF.

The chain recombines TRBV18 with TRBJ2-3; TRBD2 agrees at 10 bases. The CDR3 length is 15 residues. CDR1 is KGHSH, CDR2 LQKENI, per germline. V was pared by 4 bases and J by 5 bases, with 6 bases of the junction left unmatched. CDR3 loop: CASSRLAGEEDTQYF. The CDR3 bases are TGTGCCAGCTCACGGCTAGCGGGAGAGGAAGATACGCAGTATTTT.

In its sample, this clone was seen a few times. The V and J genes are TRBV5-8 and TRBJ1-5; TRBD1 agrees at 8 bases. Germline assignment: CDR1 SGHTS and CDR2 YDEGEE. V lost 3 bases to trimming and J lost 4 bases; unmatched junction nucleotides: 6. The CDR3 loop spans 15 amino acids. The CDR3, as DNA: TGTGCCAGCAGCTCTGGGACAGGACTTAATCAGCCCCAGCATTTT. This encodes CASSSGTGLNQPQHF.

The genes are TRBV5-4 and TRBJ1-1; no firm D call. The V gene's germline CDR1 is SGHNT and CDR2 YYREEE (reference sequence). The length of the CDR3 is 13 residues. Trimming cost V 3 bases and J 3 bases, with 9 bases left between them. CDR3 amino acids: CASSYPRDTEAFF. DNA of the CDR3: TGTGCCAGCAGCTATCCGAGGGACACTGAAGCTTTCTTT.

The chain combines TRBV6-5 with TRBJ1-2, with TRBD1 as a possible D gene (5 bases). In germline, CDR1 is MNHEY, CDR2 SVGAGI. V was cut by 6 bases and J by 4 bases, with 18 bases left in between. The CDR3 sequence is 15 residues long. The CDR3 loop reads CASSSGGSGGYGYTF. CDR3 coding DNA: TGTGCCAGCAGCTCCGGTGGGTCGGGGGGCTATGGCTACACCTTC.

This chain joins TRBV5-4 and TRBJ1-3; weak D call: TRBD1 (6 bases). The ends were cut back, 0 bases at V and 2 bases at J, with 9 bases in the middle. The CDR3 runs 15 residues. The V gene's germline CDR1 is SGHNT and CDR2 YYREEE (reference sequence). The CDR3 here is CASSLDTGPGNTIYF. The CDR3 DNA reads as TGTGCCAGCAGCTTGGACACAGGGCCTGGAAACACCATATATTTT.

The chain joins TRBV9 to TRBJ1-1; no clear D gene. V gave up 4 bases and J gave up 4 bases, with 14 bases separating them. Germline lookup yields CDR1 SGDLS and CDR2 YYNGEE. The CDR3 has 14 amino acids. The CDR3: CASSPVMRRTEAFF. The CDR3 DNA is TGTGCCAGCAGCCCCGTTATGAGGCGCACTGAAGCTTTCTTT.

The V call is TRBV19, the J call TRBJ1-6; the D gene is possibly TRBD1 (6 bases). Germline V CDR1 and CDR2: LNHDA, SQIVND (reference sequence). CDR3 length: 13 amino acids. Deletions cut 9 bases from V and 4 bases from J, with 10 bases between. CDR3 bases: TGTGCCAGCAATGGACAGTATAATTCACCCCTCCACTTT. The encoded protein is CASNGQYNSPLHF.

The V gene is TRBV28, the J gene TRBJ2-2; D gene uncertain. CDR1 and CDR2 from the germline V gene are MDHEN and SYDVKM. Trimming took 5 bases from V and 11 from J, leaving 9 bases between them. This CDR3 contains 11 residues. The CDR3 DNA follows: TGTGCCAGCAGTCTGTCAAGAGAGCTGTTTTTT. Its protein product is CASSLSRELFF.

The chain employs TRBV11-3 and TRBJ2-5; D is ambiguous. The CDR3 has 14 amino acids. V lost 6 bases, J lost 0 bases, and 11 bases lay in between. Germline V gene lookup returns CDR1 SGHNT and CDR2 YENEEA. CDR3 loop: CASSGSPYQETQYF. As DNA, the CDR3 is TGTGCCAGCAGTGGTAGCCCGTACCAAGAGACCCAGTACTTC.

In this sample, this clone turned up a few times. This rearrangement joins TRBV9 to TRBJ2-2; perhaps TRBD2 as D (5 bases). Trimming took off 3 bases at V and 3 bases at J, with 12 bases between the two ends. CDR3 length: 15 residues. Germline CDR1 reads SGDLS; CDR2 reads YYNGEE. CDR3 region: CASSEADSHTGELFF. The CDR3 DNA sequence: TGTGCCAGCAGCGAGGCGGACTCCCACACCGGGGAGCTGTTTTTT.

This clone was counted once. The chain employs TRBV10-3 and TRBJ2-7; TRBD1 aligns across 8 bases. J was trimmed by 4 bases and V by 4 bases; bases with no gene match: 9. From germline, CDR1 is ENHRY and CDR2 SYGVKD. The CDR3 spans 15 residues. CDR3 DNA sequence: TGTGCCATCAGTGCGACGACAGGGGAATTATACGAGCAGTACTTC. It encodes CAISATTGELYEQYF.

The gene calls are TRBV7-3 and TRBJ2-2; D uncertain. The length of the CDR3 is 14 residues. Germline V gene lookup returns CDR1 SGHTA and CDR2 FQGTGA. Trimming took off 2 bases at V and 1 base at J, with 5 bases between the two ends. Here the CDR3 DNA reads TGTGCCAGCAGCTTAGGACGGAACACCGGGGAGCTGTTTTTT. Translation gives CASSLGRNTGELFF.

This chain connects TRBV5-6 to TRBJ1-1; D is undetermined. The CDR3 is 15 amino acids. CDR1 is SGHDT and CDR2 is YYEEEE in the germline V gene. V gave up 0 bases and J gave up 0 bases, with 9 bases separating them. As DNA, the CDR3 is TGTGCCAGCAGCTTGGGGCCCCTAGTGAACACTGAAGCTTTCTTT. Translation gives CASSLGPLVNTEAFF.

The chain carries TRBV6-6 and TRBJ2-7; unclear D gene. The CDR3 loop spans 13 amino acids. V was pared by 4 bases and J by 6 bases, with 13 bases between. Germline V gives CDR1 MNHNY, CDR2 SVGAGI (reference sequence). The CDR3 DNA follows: TGTGCCAGCAGTTCGTCTATGTGGTCCGAGCAGTACTTC. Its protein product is CASSSSMWSEQYF.

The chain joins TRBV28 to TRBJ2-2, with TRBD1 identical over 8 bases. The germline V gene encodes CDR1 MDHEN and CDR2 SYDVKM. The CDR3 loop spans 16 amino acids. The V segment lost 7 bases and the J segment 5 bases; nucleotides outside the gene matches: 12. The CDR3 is CASTLWDRFSTGELFF. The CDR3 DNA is TGTGCCAGCACCCTATGGGACAGGTTTAGTACCGGGGAGCTGTTTTTT.

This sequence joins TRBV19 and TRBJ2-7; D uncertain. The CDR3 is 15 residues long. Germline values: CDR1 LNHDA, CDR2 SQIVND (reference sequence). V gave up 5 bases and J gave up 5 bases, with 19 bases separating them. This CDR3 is CASSAAESILDEQYF. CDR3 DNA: TGTGCCAGTAGTGCTGCGGAGTCGATTCTCGACGAGCAGTACTTC.

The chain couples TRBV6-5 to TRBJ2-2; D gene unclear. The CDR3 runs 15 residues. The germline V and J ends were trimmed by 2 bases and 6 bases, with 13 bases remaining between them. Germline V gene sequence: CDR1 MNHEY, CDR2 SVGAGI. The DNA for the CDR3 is TGTGCCAGCAGTTACGGGTCCTTTCTAGCCGGGGAGCTGTTTTTT. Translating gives CASSYGSFLAGELFF.

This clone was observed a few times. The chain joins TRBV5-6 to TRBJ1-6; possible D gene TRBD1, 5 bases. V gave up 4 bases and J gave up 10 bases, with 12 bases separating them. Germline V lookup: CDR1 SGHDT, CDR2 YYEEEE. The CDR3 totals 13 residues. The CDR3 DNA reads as TGTGCCAGCAGCCTGGGGCTGGGGTCACCCCTCCACTTT. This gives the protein CASSLGLGSPLHF.

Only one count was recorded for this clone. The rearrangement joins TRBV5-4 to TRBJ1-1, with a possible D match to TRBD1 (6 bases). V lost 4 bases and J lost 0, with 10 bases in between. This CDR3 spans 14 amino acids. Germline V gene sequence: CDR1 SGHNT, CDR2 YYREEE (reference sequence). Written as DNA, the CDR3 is TGTGCCAGCAGCGAAGGACAGATGAACACTGAAGCTTTCTTT. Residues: CASSEGQMNTEAFF.

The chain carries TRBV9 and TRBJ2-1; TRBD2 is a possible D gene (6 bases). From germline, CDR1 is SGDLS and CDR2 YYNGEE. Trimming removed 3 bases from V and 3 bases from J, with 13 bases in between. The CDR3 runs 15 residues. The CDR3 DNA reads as TGTGCCAGCAGCGAGGTAGCGGATCACTACAATGAGCAGTTCTTC. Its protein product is CASSEVADHYNEQFF.

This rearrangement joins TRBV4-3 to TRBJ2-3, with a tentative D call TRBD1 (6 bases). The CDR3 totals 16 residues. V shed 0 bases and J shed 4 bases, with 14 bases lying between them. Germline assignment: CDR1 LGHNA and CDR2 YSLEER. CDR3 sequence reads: CASSQDRTGFADTQYF. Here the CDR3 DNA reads TGCGCCAGCAGCCAAGATAGAACAGGGTTCGCAGATACGCAGTATTTT.

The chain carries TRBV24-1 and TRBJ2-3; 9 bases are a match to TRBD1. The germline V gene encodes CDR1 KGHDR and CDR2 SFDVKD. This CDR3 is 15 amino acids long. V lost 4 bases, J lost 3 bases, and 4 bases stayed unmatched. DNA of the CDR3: TGTGCCACCAGTGAGACTGGACAGGGGACAGATACGCAGTATTTT. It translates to CATSETGQGTDTQYF.

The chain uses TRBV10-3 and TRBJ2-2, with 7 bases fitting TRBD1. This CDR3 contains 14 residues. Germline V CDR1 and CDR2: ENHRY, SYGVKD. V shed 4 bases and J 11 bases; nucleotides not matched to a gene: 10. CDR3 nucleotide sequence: TGTGCCATCAGTGTCAAACAGGGGTCAACCGAGCTGTTTTTT. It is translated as CAISVKQGSTELFF.

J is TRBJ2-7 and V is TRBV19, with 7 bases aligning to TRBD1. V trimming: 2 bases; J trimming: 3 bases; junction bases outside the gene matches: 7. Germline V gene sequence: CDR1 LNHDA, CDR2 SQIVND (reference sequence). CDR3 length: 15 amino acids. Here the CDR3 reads CASSIITGVGYEQYF. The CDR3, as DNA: TGTGCCAGTAGTATAATCACAGGGGTCGGCTACGAGCAGTACTTC.

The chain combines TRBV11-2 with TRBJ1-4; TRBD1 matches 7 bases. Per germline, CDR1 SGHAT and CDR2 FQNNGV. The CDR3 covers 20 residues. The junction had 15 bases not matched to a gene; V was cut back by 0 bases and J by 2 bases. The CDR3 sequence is CASSLDPPQGVISTNEKLFF. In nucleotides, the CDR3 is TGTGCCAGCAGCTTAGATCCCCCCCAGGGGGTTATTTCGACTAATGAAAAACTGTTTTTT.

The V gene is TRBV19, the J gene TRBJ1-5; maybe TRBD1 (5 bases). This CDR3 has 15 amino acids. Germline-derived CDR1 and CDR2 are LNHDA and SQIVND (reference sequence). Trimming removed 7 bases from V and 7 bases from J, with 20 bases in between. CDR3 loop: CASNQPGTGKQPQHF. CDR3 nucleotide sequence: TGTGCCAGTAATCAACCAGGGACGGGGAAACAGCCCCAGCATTTT.